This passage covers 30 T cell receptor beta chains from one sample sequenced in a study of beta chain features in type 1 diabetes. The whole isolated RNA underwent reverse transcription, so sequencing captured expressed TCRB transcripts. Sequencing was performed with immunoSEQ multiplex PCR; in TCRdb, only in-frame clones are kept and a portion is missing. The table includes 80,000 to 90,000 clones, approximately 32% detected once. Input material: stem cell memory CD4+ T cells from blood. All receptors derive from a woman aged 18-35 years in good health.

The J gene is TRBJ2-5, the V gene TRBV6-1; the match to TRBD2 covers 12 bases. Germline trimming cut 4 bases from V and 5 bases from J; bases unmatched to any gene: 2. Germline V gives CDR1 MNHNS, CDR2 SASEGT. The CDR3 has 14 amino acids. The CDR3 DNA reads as TGTGCCAGCAGTGTAACTAGCGGGAGGGAGACCCAGTACTTC. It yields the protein CASSVTSGRETQYF.

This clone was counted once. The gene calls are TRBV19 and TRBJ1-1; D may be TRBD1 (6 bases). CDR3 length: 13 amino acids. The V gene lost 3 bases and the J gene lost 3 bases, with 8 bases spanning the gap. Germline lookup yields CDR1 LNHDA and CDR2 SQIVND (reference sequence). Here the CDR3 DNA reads TGTGCCAGTAGTATCAAGGGGGACACTGAAGCTTTCTTT. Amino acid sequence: CASSIKGDTEAFF.

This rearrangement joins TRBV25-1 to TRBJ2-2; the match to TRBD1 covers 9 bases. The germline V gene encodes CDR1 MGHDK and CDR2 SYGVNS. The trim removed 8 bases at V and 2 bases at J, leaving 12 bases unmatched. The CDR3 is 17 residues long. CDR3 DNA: TGTGCCAGCTCTAGACGGCTGGGACAGGGTAACACCGGGGAGCTGTTTTTT. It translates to CASSRRLGQGNTGELFF.

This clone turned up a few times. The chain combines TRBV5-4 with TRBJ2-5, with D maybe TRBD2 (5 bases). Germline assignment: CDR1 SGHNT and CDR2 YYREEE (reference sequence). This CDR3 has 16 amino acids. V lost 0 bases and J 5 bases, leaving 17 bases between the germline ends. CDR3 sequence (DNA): TGTGCCAGCAGCTTGGCCAACAGAGGGCATCGGGAGACCCAGTACTTC. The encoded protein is CASSLANRGHRETQYF.

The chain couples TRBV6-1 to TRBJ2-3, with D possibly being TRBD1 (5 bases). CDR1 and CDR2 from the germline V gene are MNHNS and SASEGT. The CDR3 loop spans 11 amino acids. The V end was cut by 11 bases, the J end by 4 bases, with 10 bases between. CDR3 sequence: CAVGASDTQYF. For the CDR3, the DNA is TGTGCCGTAGGGGCATCAGATACGCAGTATTTT.

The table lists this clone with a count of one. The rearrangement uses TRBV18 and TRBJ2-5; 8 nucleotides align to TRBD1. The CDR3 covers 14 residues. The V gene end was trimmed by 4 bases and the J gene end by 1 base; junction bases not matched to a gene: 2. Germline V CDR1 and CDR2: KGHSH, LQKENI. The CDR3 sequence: CASSQTGVQETQYF. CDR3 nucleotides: TGTGCCAGCTCACAGACAGGGGTCCAAGAGACCCAGTACTTC.

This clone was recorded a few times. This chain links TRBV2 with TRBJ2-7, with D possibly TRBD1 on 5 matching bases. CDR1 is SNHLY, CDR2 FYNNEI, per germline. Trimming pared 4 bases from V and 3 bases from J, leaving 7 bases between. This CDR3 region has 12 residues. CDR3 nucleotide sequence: TGTGCCAGCAGTGGCCAGGGCTACGAGCAGTACTTC. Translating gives CASSGQGYEQYF. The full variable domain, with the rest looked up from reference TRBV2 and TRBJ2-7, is EPEVTQTPSHQVTQMGQEVILRCVPISNHLYFYWYRQILGQKVEFLVSFYNNEISEKSEIFDDQFSVERPDGSNFTLKIRSTKLEDSAMYFCASSGQGYEQYFGPGTRLTVT.

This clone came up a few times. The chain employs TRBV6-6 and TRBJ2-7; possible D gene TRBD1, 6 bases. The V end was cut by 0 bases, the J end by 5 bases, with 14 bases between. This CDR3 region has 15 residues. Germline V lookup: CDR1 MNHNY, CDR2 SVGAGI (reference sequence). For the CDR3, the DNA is TGTGCCAGCAGTTACTCTCAGGGGATTGAAAACGAGCAGTACTTC. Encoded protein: CASSYSQGIENEQYF.

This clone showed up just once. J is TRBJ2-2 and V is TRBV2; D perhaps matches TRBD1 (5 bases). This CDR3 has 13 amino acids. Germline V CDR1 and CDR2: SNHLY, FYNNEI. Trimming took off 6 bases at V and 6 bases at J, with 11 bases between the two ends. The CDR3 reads CASRRRASGELFF. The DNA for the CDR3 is TGTGCCAGCAGGCGCAGGGCATCCGGGGAGCTGTTTTTT.

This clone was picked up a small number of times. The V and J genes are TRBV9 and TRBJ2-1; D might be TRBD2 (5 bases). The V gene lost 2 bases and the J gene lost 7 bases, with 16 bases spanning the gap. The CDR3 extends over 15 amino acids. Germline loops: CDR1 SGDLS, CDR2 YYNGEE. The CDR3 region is CASSVGPTPGNEQFF. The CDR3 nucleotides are TGTGCCAGCAGCGTGGGTCCAACCCCGGGGAATGAGCAGTTCTTC.

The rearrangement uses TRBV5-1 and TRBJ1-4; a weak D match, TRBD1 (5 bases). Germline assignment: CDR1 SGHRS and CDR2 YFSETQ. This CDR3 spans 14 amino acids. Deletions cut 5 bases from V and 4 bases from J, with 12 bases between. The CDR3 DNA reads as TGCGCCAGCAGGCAGACAGTCCATAATGAAAAACTGTTTTTT. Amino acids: CASRQTVHNEKLFF.

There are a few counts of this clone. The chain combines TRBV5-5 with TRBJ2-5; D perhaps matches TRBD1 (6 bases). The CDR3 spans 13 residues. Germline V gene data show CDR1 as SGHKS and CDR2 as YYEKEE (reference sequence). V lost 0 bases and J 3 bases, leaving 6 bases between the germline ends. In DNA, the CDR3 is TGTGCCAGCAGCTTGGACAGGGAAGAGACCCAGTACTTC. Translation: CASSLDREETQYF.

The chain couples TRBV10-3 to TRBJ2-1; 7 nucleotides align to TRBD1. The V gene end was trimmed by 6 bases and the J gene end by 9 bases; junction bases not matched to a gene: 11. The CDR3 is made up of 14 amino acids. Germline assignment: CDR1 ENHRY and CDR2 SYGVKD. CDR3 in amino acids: CAIRGQPPRGEQFF. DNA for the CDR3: TGTGCCATCAGGGGACAGCCCCCGAGGGGTGAGCAGTTCTTC.

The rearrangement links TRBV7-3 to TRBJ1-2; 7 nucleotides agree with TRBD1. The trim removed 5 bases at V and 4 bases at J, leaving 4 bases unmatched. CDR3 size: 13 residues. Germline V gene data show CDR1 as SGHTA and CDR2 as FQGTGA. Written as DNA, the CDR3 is TGTGCCAGCAGCCAGGGACAGAGCTATGGCTACACCTTC. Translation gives CASSQGQSYGYTF.

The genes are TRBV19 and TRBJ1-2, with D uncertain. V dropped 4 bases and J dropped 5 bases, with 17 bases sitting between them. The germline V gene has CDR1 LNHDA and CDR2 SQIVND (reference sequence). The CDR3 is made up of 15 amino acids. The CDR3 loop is CASSTSSGIIYGYTF. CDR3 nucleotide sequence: TGTGCCAGTAGTACGTCCTCCGGGATCATATATGGCTACACCTTC.

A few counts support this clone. The CDR3 reads CASSQSTRRDSPLHF. CDR3 DNA: TGCGCCAGCAGTCAATCGACCCGGCGGGATTCACCCCTCCACTTT. The chain recombines TRBV23-1 with TRBJ1-6, with unresolved D. TRBV23-1 is an ORF, and what it does is uncertain. The V end lost 0 bases, the J end lost 8 bases, and 11 bases lay between the germline ends. The CDR3 runs 15 residues.

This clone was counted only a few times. CDR3 nucleotide sequence: TGTGCCAGCAGTGAAGGAAGGGGGCTCACCGGGGAGCTGTTTTTT. Protein product: CASSEGRGLTGELFF. The V and J genes are TRBV2 and TRBJ2-2; 7 bases are a match to TRBD1. Germline CDR1 is SNHLY and CDR2 is FYNNEI. The CDR3 has 15 amino acids. V shed 1 base and J 4 bases; nucleotides not matched to a gene: 3.

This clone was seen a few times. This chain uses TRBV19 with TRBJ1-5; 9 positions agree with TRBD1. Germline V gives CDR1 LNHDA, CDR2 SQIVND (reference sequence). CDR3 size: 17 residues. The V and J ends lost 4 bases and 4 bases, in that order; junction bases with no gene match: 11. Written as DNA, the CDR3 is TGTGCCAGTAGTACAATCCGGGACAGGGTGATTAATCAGCCCCAGCATTTT. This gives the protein CASSTIRDRVINQPQHF.

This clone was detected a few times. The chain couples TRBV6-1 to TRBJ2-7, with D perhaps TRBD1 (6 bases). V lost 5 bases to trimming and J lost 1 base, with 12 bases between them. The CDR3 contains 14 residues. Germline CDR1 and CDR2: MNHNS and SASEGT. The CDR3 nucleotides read TGTGCCAGCAGTCCCCGGACAGAGTCCTACGAGCAGTACTTC. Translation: CASSPRTESYEQYF.

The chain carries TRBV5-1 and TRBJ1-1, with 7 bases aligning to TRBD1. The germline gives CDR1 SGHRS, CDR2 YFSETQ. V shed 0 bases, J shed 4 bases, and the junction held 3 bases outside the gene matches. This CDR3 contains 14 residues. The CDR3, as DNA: TGCGCCAGCAGCTTGGATTCAGGGGGCACTGAAGCTTTCTTT. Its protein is CASSLDSGGTEAFF. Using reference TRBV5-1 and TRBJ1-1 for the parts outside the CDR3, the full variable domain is KAGVTQTPRYLIKTRGQQVTLSCSPISGHRSVSWYQQTPGQGLQFLFEYFSETQRNKGNFPGRFSGRQFSNSRSEMNVSTLELGDSALYLCASSLDSGGTEAFFGQGTRLTVV.

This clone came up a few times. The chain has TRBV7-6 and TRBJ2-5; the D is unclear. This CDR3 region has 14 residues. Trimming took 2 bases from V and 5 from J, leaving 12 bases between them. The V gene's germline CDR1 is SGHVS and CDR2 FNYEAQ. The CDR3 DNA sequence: TGTGCCAGCAGCTTATTGGATTTGGGCGAGACCCAGTACTTC. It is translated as CASSLLDLGETQYF.

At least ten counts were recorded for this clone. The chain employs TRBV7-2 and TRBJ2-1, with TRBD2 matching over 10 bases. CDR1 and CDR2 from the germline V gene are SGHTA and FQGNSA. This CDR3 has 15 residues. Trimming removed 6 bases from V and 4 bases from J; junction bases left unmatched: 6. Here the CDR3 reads CASSYASGSYNEQFF. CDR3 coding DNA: TGTGCCAGCAGTTACGCTAGCGGGAGTTACAATGAGCAGTTCTTC.

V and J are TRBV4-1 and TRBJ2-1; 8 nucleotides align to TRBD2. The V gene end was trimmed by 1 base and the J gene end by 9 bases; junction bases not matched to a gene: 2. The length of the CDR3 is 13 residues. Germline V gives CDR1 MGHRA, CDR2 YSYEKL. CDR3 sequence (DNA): TGCGCCAGCAGCCAAGGGGGACTAGTTGAGCAGTTCTTC. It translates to CASSQGGLVEQFF.

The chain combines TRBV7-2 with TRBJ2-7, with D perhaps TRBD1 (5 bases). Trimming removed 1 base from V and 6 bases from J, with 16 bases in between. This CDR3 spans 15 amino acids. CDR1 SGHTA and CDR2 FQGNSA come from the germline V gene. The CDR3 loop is CASSLGQLRPAEQYF. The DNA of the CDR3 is TGTGCCAGCAGCTTAGGACAGCTGAGGCCCGCCGAGCAGTACTTC.

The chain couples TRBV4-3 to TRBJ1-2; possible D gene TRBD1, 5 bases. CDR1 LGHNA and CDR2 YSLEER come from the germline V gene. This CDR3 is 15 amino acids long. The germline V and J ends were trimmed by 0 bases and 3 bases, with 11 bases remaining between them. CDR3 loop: CASSQDVDSYYGYTF. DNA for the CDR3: TGCGCCAGCAGCCAAGACGTCGACAGCTACTATGGCTACACCTTC.

The CDR3 spells CASSWDRLNTEAFF. The DNA of the CDR3 is TGTGCCAGCAGCTGGGACAGGTTGAACACTGAAGCTTTCTTT. The chain couples TRBV7-2 to TRBJ1-1; TRBD1 matches at 8 bases. With V trimmed by 4 bases and J by 0 bases, 1 base remained unmatched. This CDR3 contains 14 residues. CDR1 SGHTA and CDR2 FQGNSA come from the germline V gene.

The CDR3: CASSLGGGLAIYEQYF. DNA for the CDR3: TGTGCCAGCAGCTTAGGGGGGGGACTAGCGATCTACGAGCAGTACTTC. This chain links TRBV7-8 with TRBJ2-7, with 10 bases aligning to TRBD2. Trimming removed 1 base from V and 3 bases from J; junction bases left unmatched: 6. Per germline, CDR1 SGHVS and CDR2 FQNEAQ. The CDR3 sequence is 16 residues long.

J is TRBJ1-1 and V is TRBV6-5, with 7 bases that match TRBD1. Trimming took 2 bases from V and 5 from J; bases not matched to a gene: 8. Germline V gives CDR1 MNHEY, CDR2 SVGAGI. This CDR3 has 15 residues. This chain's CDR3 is CASSYVQGGLTEAFF. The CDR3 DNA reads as TGTGCCAGCAGTTACGTGCAGGGGGGTTTGACTGAAGCTTTCTTT.

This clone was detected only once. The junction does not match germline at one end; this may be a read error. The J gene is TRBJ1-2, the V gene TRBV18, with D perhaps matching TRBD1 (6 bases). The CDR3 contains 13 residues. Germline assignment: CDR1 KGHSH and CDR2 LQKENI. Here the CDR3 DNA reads TGTGTCAGCTCACCAACAGGGAACTATGGCTACACCTTC. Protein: CVSSPTGNYGYTF.

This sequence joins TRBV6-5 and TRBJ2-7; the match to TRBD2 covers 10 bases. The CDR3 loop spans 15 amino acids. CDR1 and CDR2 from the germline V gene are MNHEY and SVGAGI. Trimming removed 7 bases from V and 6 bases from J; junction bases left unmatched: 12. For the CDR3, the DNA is TGTGCCAGCACCACCGGCTGGACTAGCGGACGCGAGCAGTACTTC. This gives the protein CASTTGWTSGREQYF.